This T cell receptor (beta chain) emerged from a study of blood T cells in healthy people across ages. Next came a second PCR, run for 7 to 11 cycles, which used a sample-barcoded 5' primer along with a J-beta primer mix. A single record per CDR3 protein comes from TCRdb applying MiXCR to the 5' RACE reads. The sample has over a million distinct CDR3 sequences, approximately 26% seen once. V lost 4 bases to trimming and J lost 3 bases, with 14 bases between them. The CDR3 runs to 15 residues. Per germline, CDR1 SGHDT and CDR2 YYEEEE. The sample also formed part of further work on T cells of mothers and their children. That source notes: The donors comprised more than 5 children and their three healthy Caucasian mothers.

Specimen: blood. The chain uses TRBV5-6 and TRBJ1-5; D not certain. This clonotype was obtained from a girl aged 2-9 years in good health. CDR3 nucleotide sequence: TGTGCCAGCAGCCTCAATAGGTGGCCCAATCAGCCCCAGCATTTT. Translated: CASSLNRWPNQPQHF.